Listed below are T cell receptor beta chains from one sample, sequenced in a study of regulatory T cells in long-lasting Graves disease. MiXCR, run by TCRdb on the multiplex PCR reads, gives a single entry per CDR3 protein. The data show about 460,000 distinct CDR3 sequences, 22% seen once. The material sequenced was peripheral blood mononuclear cells (PBMCs), taken when the disease was refractory, from a patient treated with antithyroid drugs. These receptor sequences come from a female donor with Graves disease. Both conserved end residues are part of each CDR3. The D gene is left open where the match is weak. Size is omitted from some rows. Given values are once, few, many or a class for expanded clones.

v_call,d_call,j_call,cdr3_length,clone_size,cdr3_aa,cdr3_nt
TRBV7-2,TRBD1,TRBJ1-5,16,many,CASSLVGQGSLQPQHF,TGTGCCAGCAGCTTAGTCGGACAGGGTAGTTTGCAGCCCCAGCATTTT
TRBV6-5,-,TRBJ2-2,16,few,CASSYVATYRDGELFF,TGTGCCAGCAGTTACGTCGCGACTTACCGGGACGGGGAGCTGTTTTTT
TRBV19,-,TRBJ1-5,15,-,CASSIAVPILQPQHF,TGTGCCAGTAGTATTGCCGTGCCTATACTGCAGCCCCAGCATTTT
TRBV19,-,TRBJ2-5,14,-,CASSIGSDQETQYF,TGTGCCAGTAGTATCGGCAGCGACCAAGAGACCCAGTACTTC
TRBV12-3/TRBV12-4,-,TRBJ2-2,15,-,CASSLEVASTGELFF,TGTGCCAGCAGTTTAGAAGTAGCGAGCACCGGGGAGCTGTTTTTT
TRBV6-1,TRBD1,TRBJ2-3,15,-,CANYRGRGPTDTQYF,TGTGCCAACTACAGGGGGCGCGGTCCCACAGATACGCAGTATTTT
TRBV27,TRBD1,TRBJ1-5,14,many,CASSPRGPDQPQHF,TGTGCCAGCAGTCCCAGGGGGCCGGATCAGCCCCAGCATTTT
TRBV15,-,TRBJ1-1,16,-,CATSRDYGGLNTEAFF,TGTGCCACCAGCAGAGATTACGGGGGTTTGAACACTGAAGCTTTCTTT
TRBV3-1,-,TRBJ1-2,13,-,CASSQDGRSGYTF,TGTGCCAGCAGCCAAGACGGCCGTTCGGGCTACACCTTC
TRBV30,-,TRBJ1-1,12,few,CASYGGQLEAFF,TGTGCCTCATACGGCGGACAGCTTGAAGCTTTCTTT
TRBV28,-,TRBJ2-5,15,many,CASSSDTGVGETQYF,TGTGCCAGCAGTTCCGACACAGGAGTAGGAGAGACCCAGTACTTC
TRBV13,-,TRBJ2-7,15,-,CASSLGGGRDDEQYF,TGTGCCAGCAGCTTAGGGGGTGGTCGAGACGACGAGCAGTACTTC
TRBV27,TRBD1,TRBJ1-1,16,-,CASRDRDRGRNTEAFF,TGTGCCAGCAGGGACCGGGACAGGGGGCGAAACACTGAAGCTTTCTTT
TRBV14,-,TRBJ1-4,13,-,CASGRGRAEKLFF,TGTGCCAGCGGCCGAGGGCGTGCTGAAAAACTGTTTTTT
TRBV12-5,-,TRBJ2-1,16,-,CASGGTMFSSYNEQFF,TGTGCTAGTGGGGGGACCATGTTTAGCTCCTACAATGAGCAGTTCTTC
TRBV7-2,TRBD1,TRBJ1-1,15,few,CASSQETGAYTEAFF,TGTGCCAGCAGTCAAGAGACAGGGGCCTACACTGAAGCTTTCTTT
TRBV28,-,TRBJ1-1,13,many,CASSSGGGTEAFF,TGTGCCAGCAGTTCTGGGGGAGGGACTGAAGCTTTCTTT
TRBV12-3/TRBV12-4,-,TRBJ1-3,15,few,CASRDGDYSGNTIYF,TGTGCCAGCAGGGACGGGGACTACTCTGGAAACACCATATATTTT
TRBV28,-,TRBJ2-3,14,-,CASSARDPIGTQYF,TGTGCCAGCAGTGCCCGGGACCCTATTGGGACGCAGTATTTT
TRBV4-3,TRBD1,TRBJ2-7,15,-,CASSLSWDRAYEQYF,TGCGCCAGCAGTCTAAGCTGGGACAGGGCTTACGAGCAGTACTTC
TRBV19,TRBD1,TRBJ1-1,17,many,CASSINGVGTGNTEAFF,TGTGCCAGTAGTATAAACGGGGTAGGGACAGGGAACACTGAAGCTTTCTTT
TRBV5-6,-,TRBJ2-2,15,few,CASSFLGANTGELFF,TGTGCCAGCAGCTTTCTTGGCGCGAACACCGGGGAGCTGTTTTTT
TRBV19,-,TRBJ1-2,15,many,CASTAVGGNNYGYTF,TGTGCCAGTACCGCAGTCGGAGGGAATAACTATGGCTACACCTTC
TRBV24-1,-,TRBJ1-2,15,many,CATSDMTADPYGYTF,TGTGCCACCAGTGACATGACAGCGGATCCCTATGGCTACACCTTC
TRBV6-2/TRBV6-3,-,TRBJ1-2,15,many,CASSYESQGTYGYTF,TGTGCCAGCAGTTACGAATCACAGGGCACCTATGGCTACACCTTC
TRBV10-3,TRBD2,TRBJ2-3,14,-,CAISSPREADTQYF,TGTGCCATCAGTAGCCCGCGGGAGGCAGATACGCAGTATTTT
TRBV28,-,TRBJ1-2,13,many,CASSFSLRDGYTF,TGTGCCAGCAGTTTTAGCCTCAGGGATGGCTACACCTTC
TRBV14,-,TRBJ1-1,13,few,CASSGSSRAEAFF,TGTGCCAGCAGTGGCAGCAGTAGGGCTGAAGCTTTCTTT
TRBV29-1,TRBD1,TRBJ1-5,13,many,CSVGQGSNQPQHF,TGCAGCGTTGGACAGGGCAGCAATCAGCCCCAGCATTTT
TRBV6-1,-,TRBJ2-4,16,-,CATSIALWGRKNIQYF,TGTGCCACCTCAATCGCCCTATGGGGGCGTAAAAACATTCAGTACTTC
TRBV30,TRBD1,TRBJ1-1,13,many,CAWKDRDETEAFF,TGTGCCTGGAAGGACAGGGACGAGACTGAAGCTTTCTTT
TRBV6-5,-,TRBJ1-1,15,many,CASSYGPTANTEAFF,TGTGCCAGCAGTTACGGTCCGACAGCTAACACTGAAGCTTTCTTT
TRBV20-1,-,TRBJ2-7,13,-,CSASQGTFDEQYF,TGCAGTGCTAGTCAGGGGACCTTCGACGAGCAGTACTTC
TRBV6-2/TRBV6-3,TRBD1,TRBJ1-5,15,-,CASSKPTGGRQPQHF,TGTGCCAGCAGTAAACCGACAGGGGGGAGGCAGCCCCAGCATTTT
TRBV14,-,TRBJ2-7,13,few,CASSPQTSYEQYF,TGTGCCAGCAGCCCGCAGACCTCCTACGAGCAGTACTTC
TRBV12-3/TRBV12-4,-,TRBJ1-1,13,many,CASSFSGSTEAFF,TGTGCCAGCAGTTTTTCAGGCAGCACTGAAGCTTTCTTT
TRBV28,TRBD1,TRBJ1-1,15,many,CASSLGTGGLFEAFF,TGTGCCAGCAGTTTAGGGACAGGGGGCCTTTTTGAAGCTTTCTTT
TRBV20-1,-,TRBJ1-2,14,-,CSAREPRDGYGYTF,TGCAGTGCTAGAGAACCTCGGGACGGCTATGGCTACACCTTC
TRBV10-3,TRBD2,TRBJ2-7,13,many,CAIRGGEGYEQYF,TGTGCCATCAGGGGGGGGGAGGGCTACGAGCAGTACTTC
TRBV20-1,-,TRBJ2-5,13,-,CSAYGSAGETQYF,TGCAGTGCTTACGGTTCGGCAGGGGAGACCCAGTACTTC
TRBV6-2/TRBV6-3,-,TRBJ2-5,13,many,CASSYSRWETQYF,TGTGCCAGCAGTTACTCGAGGTGGGAGACCCAGTACTTC
TRBV28,-,TRBJ2-3,19,few,CASSATGGGTYGETDTQYF,TGTGCCAGCAGTGCCACGGGGGGCGGGACGTACGGGGAGACAGATACGCAGTATTTT
TRBV20-1,-,TRBJ1-1,13,-,CSARGPQTLGAFF,TGCAGTGCTAGGGGACCGCAAACCCTAGGAGCTTTCTTT
TRBV20-1,-,TRBJ1-1,15,many,CSAPPVGGSATEAFF,TGCAGTGCTCCCCCAGTTGGGGGCTCGGCCACTGAAGCTTTCTTT
TRBV2,-,TRBJ2-4,18,many,CASSEDPWFVLAKNIQYF,TGTGCCAGCAGTGAAGATCCTTGGTTCGTTTTAGCCAAAAACATTCAGTACTTC
TRBV7-2,TRBD2,TRBJ2-7,18,many,CASSLVGGRAVSSYEQYF,TGTGCCAGCAGCTTAGTAGGCGGGAGGGCCGTTTCAAGCTACGAGCAGTACTTC
TRBV28,-,TRBJ2-7,14,many,CASSLRVSPYEQYF,TGTGCCAGCAGTTTGAGGGTCAGTCCCTACGAGCAGTACTTC